This T cell receptor (beta chain) was observed in a study of blood T cell repertoires in COVID-19. For the study at large: COVID-19 samples collected from the United States, Italy and Spain covered acute and convalescent phases. T cells, B-cell-depleted T cells, or PBMCs supplied cDNA or gDNA.

Original processing methods: Amplified reference gene primers provided the basis for estimating nucleated cell counts. Assay: immunoSEQ multiplex PCR; the TCRdb copy retains only in-frame clones and omits some. The V and J calls and clone size come from that table; D and trimming were worked out from the DNA. The sample records more than 100,000 clones, 87% being singletons. The CDR3 contains 16 residues. Germline CDR1 LGHDT, CDR2 YNNKEL (reference sequence). The junction had 3 bases not matched to a gene; V was cut back by 0 bases and J by 1 base. The chain employs TRBV3-1 (or the pseudogene TRBV3-2) and TRBJ2-5; 9 bases map to TRBD2. The sequence came from a woman between 65 and 79 years old with acute or convalescent COVID-19. The sequencing input was peripheral blood. CDR3 loop: CASSQDISGGQETQYF. The CDR3 DNA reads TGTGCCAGCAGCCAAGATATTAGCGGGGGCCAAGAGACCCAGTACTTC.